This T cell receptor (beta chain) was captured by sequencing in a study of response to subunit inactivated influenza vaccine. General study findings and limits: With each seasonal influenza vaccination, the authors suggested, few new T cells are recruited.

Using its own MiXCR run on the RT-PCR reads, TCRdb lists one record per CDR3 protein. The sample yields around 520,000 distinct CDR3 sequences, about 25% seen once. Between the trimmed V and J ends, which lost 2 bases and 5 bases, there was a span of 14 bases. CDR1 and CDR2 from the germline V gene are SGHDT and YYEEEE. CDR3 length: 14 amino acids. This clonotype has just a few counts. Its target is unknown. V and J are TRBV5-6 and TRBJ2-7; D is perhaps TRBD2 (5 bases). Sequenced here: CD4+ T cells sorted from PBMCs, sampled approximately 5 days after vaccination. This clonotype originated in a man aged 45-65 years who received an inactivated influenza vaccine. The CDR3 bases are TGTGCCAGCAGCTTACGCGGTGCTAGCCACGAGCAGTACTTC. Its protein product is CASSLRGASHEQYF.